The entry below describes one T cell receptor beta chain. The CDR3 is made up of 13 amino acids. Germline CDR1 and CDR2: SEHNR and FQNEAQ (reference sequence). V dropped 5 bases and J dropped 2; count of bases not matched to a gene: 2. The sample comes from a study of cytomegalovirus exposure and HLA in healthy donors. The PCR ran on 60 Vbeta and 13 Jbeta primers. The protocol was immunoSEQ multiplex PCR, while the TCRdb copy is restricted to in-frame clones and leaves out a portion. The table lists about 140,000 clones, roughly 80% of them singletons. The J gene is TRBJ2-5, the V gene TRBV7-9; 7 bases map to TRBD1. This TCR derives from a middle-aged man in good health and CMV-seronegative. The specimen was PBMCs. Here the CDR3 reads CASSKQGQETQYF. For the CDR3, the DNA is TGTGCCAGCAGCAAACAGGGGCAAGAGACCCAGTACTTC.